This record looks at one T cell receptor beta chain sequence and its context. The antigen is unknown. The data originate from a study of CD8 T cells in Susac syndrome. General observations from the study: The total CD8+ repertoires contained roughly 17 Susac-specific public clones, and the CD8+ TEMRA repertoires contained about 5. Clonal expansion of CD8+ cells in Susac peaked in TEMRA cells (and in active patients).

The CDR3 runs to 15 residues. Germline V lookup: CDR1 DFQATT, CDR2 SNEGSKA (reference sequence). With 0 bases removed from V and 6 bases from J, the gap between germline ends came to 15 bases. With random hexamers, 0.5 to 1 ug RNA was reverse transcribed. TCRdb reanalysed the immunoSEQ multiplex PCR reads using MiXCR and keeps one entry per CDR3 protein. The sample contains about 80,000 distinct CDR3 sequences, roughly 96% of which appear only once. The chain employs TRBV20-1 and TRBJ2-1, with a tentative D call TRBD2 (7 bases). What was sequenced was CD8+ T cells from PBMCs. This clonotype was obtained from a human donor with Susac syndrome. The CDR3 sequence is CSARDDGGLSNEQFF. CDR3 DNA sequence: TGCAGTGCTAGAGACGACGGGGGGCTGAGCAATGAGCAGTTCTTC.